This T cell receptor beta chain was sequenced in a study of T cells expressing NK-cell markers. The CDR3 runs to 18 residues. Germline V lookup: CDR1 WSHSY, CDR2 SAAADI. No DNA is given; TCRdb re-called the 5' RACE reads and lists each CDR3 protein once. The listing contains over 350,000 distinct CDR3 sequences. This TCR was sampled from a woman aged 45 to 65 in good health. This chain joins TRBV10-2 and TRBJ2-2; the TCRdb call, TRBD2, lacks DNA for checking. What was sequenced was blood T cells: a sorted CD56 or NKG2C T cell subset, CD4+ or CD8+ T cells, or bulk PBMC T cells (not recorded which). The CDR3 reads CASSESILGAGGTGELFF.